This T cell receptor beta chain appears in the sequencing data of a study of T-cell memory formation after mild COVID-19. A remark on this clonotype: The junction departs from the called germline gene at one end, perhaps through a read error.

CDR1 and CDR2 from the germline V gene are MDHEN and SYDVKM. CDR3 length: 17 amino acids. TCRdb re-analysed the 5' RACE reads in MiXCR, keeping a single row per CDR3 protein. The data show approximately 500,000 distinct CDR3 sequences, with roughly 25% seen just once and under 15% held by the top ten. The rearrangement joins TRBV28 to TRBJ2-6; D perhaps matches TRBD1 (5 bases). This receptor was taken from an adult woman who had mild COVID-19 (a few samples of this study predate the infection). Cell type and time point are not known. The sequencing sample was made of PBMCs or a T cell subset sorted from them (not recorded which). This CDR3 is CASSLGAGSTGANILTF. The CDR3 region has the DNA TGTGCCAGCAGTTTAGGGGCAGGATCGACTGGGGCCAACATCCTGACTTTC.